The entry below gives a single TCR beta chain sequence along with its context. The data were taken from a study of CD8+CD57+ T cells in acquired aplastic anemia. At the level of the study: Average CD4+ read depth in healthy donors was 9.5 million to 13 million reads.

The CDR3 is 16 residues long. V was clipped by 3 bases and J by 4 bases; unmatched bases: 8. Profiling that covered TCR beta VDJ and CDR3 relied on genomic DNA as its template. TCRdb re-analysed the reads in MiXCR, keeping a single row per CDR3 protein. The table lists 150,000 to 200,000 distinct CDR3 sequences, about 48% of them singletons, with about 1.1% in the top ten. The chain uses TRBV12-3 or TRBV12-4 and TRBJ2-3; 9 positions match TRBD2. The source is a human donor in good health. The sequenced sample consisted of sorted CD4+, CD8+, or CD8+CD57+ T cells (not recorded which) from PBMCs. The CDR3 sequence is CASSFERGAGPDTQYF. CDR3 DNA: TGTGCCAGCAGTTTTGAGCGGGGGGCGGGCCCAGATACGCAGTATTTT.